These 10 T cell receptor beta chains share one sample of origin, sequenced in a study of blood T cell repertoires in COVID-19. The assay was immunoSEQ multiplex PCR, and TCRdb's table has in-frame clones only and misses some. The table records 150,000 to 200,000 clones, about 83% of them present only once. The sequenced sample was peripheral blood. The receptors here all came from a man younger than 35 with active or convalescent COVID-19.

This clone came up once. The CDR3 sequence: CASSIATGGKAFF. CDR3 coding DNA: TGTGCCAGTAGTATAGCAACAGGGGGAAAAGCTTTCTTT. V and J are TRBV19 and TRBJ1-1; 8 positions agree with TRBD1. V lost 1 base to trimming and J lost 9 bases; unmatched junction nucleotides: 4. Germline V gene sequence: CDR1 LNHDA, CDR2 SQIVND (reference sequence). CDR3 size: 13 residues.

The chain has TRBV6-2 or TRBV6-3 and TRBJ1-1; TRBD1 might be the D (6 bases). The CDR3 extends over 16 amino acids. Germline CDR1 is MNHEY and CDR2 is SVGEGT. V lost 0 bases, J lost 3 bases, and 14 bases lay in between. CDR3 nucleotide sequence: TGTGCCAGCAGTTACTCGAGCAGGGGTGGTGACACTGAAGCTTTCTTT. It encodes CASSYSSRGGDTEAFF.

The CDR3 bases are TGTGCCAGCAGTGCCCTAACAGGGGGCGGGTATGGCTACACCTTC. Translated, it gives CASSALTGGGYGYTF. The gene calls are TRBV2 and TRBJ1-2; 9 nucleotides match TRBD1. The length of the CDR3 is 15 residues. Germline CDR1 and CDR2: SNHLY and FYNNEI. The trim removed 4 bases at V and 5 bases at J, leaving 8 bases unmatched.

The V gene is TRBV5-1, the J gene TRBJ2-2; 7 positions match TRBD1. The CDR3 consists of 14 residues. The germline V gene has CDR1 SGHRS and CDR2 YFSETQ. The V segment lost 6 bases and the J segment 6 bases; nucleotides outside the gene matches: 8. CDR3: CASTPTGTAGELFF. DNA of the CDR3: TGCGCCAGCACCCCGACAGGGACCGCCGGGGAGCTGTTTTTT.

The CDR3 bases are TGTGCCAGCAGTACGACAGGGGGCTTCTATGGCTACACCTTC. Translated: CASSTTGGFYGYTF. The chain uses TRBV27 and TRBJ1-2, with 10 bases matching TRBD1. Germline CDR1 is MNHEY and CDR2 is SMNVEV (reference sequence). The CDR3 is made up of 14 amino acids. Germline trimming cut 5 bases from V and 4 bases from J; bases unmatched to any gene: 4.

This rearrangement joins TRBV18 to TRBJ1-1; 9 positions agree with TRBD1. Germline V CDR1 and CDR2: KGHSH, LQKENI. Trimming at V came to 2 bases and at J to 12 bases, leaving 4 bases not matched to a gene. The CDR3 sequence is 12 residues long. The CDR3 reads CASSPGDRETFF. CDR3 nucleotide sequence: TGTGCCAGCTCACCAGGGGACAGGGAAACTTTCTTT.

The V and J genes are TRBV19 and TRBJ2-1; 9 bases map to TRBD2. V lost 4 bases, J lost 6 bases, and 10 bases stayed unmatched. Looked up from germline, CDR1 is LNHDA and CDR2 is SQIVND (reference sequence). The length of the CDR3 is 16 residues. This CDR3 is CASSTGSSGNFNEQFF. CDR3 in DNA: TGTGCCAGTAGTACCGGTTCTAGCGGGAATTTCAATGAGCAGTTCTTC. The full variable domain, rest sourced from reference TRBV19 and TRBJ2-1, is DGGITQSPKYLFRKEGQNVTLSCEQNLNHDAMYWYRQDPGQGLRLIYYSQIVNDFQKGDIAEGYSVSREKKESFPLTVTSAQKNPTAFYLCASSTGSSGNFNEQFFGPGTRLTVL.

J is TRBJ1-2 and V is TRBV28; 7 bases match TRBD1. Per germline, CDR1 MDHEN and CDR2 SYDVKM. V was pared by 4 bases and J by 8 bases, with 7 bases of the junction left unmatched. This CDR3 has 13 amino acids. The CDR3 loop reads CASSSTGAFGYTF. CDR3 coding DNA: TGTGCCAGCAGTTCAACAGGGGCCTTCGGCTACACCTTC.

The chain has TRBV5-1 and TRBJ1-2; no definite D call. V lost 4 bases and J lost 7, with 11 bases in between. The CDR3 sequence is 12 residues long. The germline CDR1 and CDR2 sequences are SGHRS and YFSETQ. The CDR3 region is CASSEPGVGYTF. The DNA of the CDR3 is TGCGCCAGCAGCGAACCCGGAGTTGGCTACACCTTC.

This clone was seen a handful of times. The gene calls are TRBV4-3 and TRBJ2-7; D not resolved. The V end lost 0 bases, the J end lost 5 bases, and 11 bases lay between the germline ends. Germline assignment: CDR1 LGHNA and CDR2 YSLEER. The CDR3 is 14 amino acids. The CDR3 DNA is TGCGCCAGCAGCCAAGACGCGGTTGCGGACGAGCAGTACTTC. Its translation: CASSQDAVADEQYF.